This T cell receptor (beta chain) was documented in a study of response to subunit inactivated influenza vaccine. The germline CDR1 and CDR2 sequences are LNHDA and SQIVND (reference sequence). The CDR3 is 14 amino acids. Trimming shortened V by 11 bases and J by 7 bases, and 21 bases separated the two germline ends. Notes on the study in general: Authors proposed each seasonal influenza vaccination draws in few new T cells.

TCRdb used MiXCR to reprocess the RT-PCR reads, holding one entry per CDR3 protein. The data contain 450,000 to 600,000 distinct CDR3 sequences, about 7.2% of them singletons. This clonotype was counted at least ten times. Its specificity is not known. The chain is built from TRBV19 and TRBJ2-1, with D possibly being TRBD1 or TRBD2 (6 bases each). Sequencing was performed on PBMCs from blood, taken around 25 months after vaccination. The TCR originated in a man between 50 and 69 years old who received an inactivated influenza vaccine. Here the CDR3 DNA reads TGTGCCTCCTCGGAGGGGGATATTCGGAATGAGCAGTTCTTC. This translates into CASSEGDIRNEQFF.